This TCR beta chain appears in the sequencing data of a study of shared clonotypes between healthy human individuals. Study-level information: Three plates were used per donor for CD4 naive, three for CD4 memory, two for CD8 naive and one for CD8 memory.

V lost 4 bases to trimming and J lost 6 bases; unmatched junction nucleotides: 6. The germline V gene encodes CDR1 SGHTA and CDR2 FQGNSA. This CDR3 region has 14 residues. Sequencing used immunoSEQ multiplex PCR; TCRdb keeps in-frame clones, though not all of them. Of some 1,100,000 clones listed, 70% to 80% are singletons. The chain joins TRBV7-2 to TRBJ1-2; 9 bases map to TRBD1. The sequencing sample was made of memory CD4+ T cells from PBMCs. As for subset: CD45RA-negative fraction. This sequence originates from a man in his late teens or twenties in good health. Some clones in this sample may be carry-over from other donors' samples. Here the CDR3 DNA reads TGTGCCAGCAGCTCCCGGGACAGGGTGGATGGCTACACCTTC. It encodes CASSSRDRVDGYTF.